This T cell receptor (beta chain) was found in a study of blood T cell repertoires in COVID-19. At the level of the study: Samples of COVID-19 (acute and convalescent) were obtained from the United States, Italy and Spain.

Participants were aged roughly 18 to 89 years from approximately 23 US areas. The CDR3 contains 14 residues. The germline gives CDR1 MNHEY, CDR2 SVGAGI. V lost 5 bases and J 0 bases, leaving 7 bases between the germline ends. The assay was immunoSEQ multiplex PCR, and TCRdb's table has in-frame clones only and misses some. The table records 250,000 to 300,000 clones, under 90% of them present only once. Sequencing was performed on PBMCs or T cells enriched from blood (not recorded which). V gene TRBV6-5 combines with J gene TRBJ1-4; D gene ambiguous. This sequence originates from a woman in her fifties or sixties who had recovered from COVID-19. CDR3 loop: CASSPTATNEKLFF. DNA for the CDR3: TGTGCCAGCAGTCCCACAGCAACTAATGAAAAACTGTTTTTT.